This TCR beta chain originates from a study of OX40 agonist ivuxolimab in advanced cancers. Generated by immunoSEQ multiplex PCR, the TCRdb table keeps only in-frame clones and is missing some. Counted here are 50,000 to 75,000 clones, less than 90% occurring once; the ten biggest clones make up around 3.4%. There are 15 residues in the CDR3. V gave up 4 bases and J gave up 2 bases, with 16 bases separating them. Germline assignment: CDR1 SGHRS and CDR2 YFSETQ. The TCR originated in an adult with an advanced solid tumor such as melanoma, head and neck, liver or kidney cancer. The chain links TRBV5-1 to TRBJ2-7; tentatively, D is TRBD2 (6 bases). Here the sequenced sample was CD4+ or CD8+ T cells sorted from blood, taken in a trial of the OX40 agonist ivuxolimab. DNA of the CDR3: TGCGCCAGCAGCGTATTTAGCGGATCAACCTACGAGCAGTACTTC. Translating gives CASSVFSGSTYEQYF.